The 18 T cell receptor beta chains below were found in one sample sequenced in a study of T cells in Graves' hyperthyroidism and ophthalmopathy. RNA transcripts provided the source from which TCR beta CDR3 regions were amplified. HTBI primers were employed in a first-round RT-PCR of the TCR CDR3. TCRdb reprocessed the multiplex PCR reads via MiXCR and lists one record per CDR3 protein. Of about 210,000 distinct CDR3 sequences in the sample, about 18% are singletons; the top ten hold around 47%. Sequencing was performed on blood. These receptors originate from a man aged 35-49 years with Graves' hyperthyroidism.

In its sample, this clonotype was seen many times. The chain recombines TRBV12-3 or TRBV12-4 with TRBJ2-3, with 8 bases identical to TRBD2. The V and J ends lost 3 bases and 3 bases, in that order; junction bases with no gene match: 5. The CDR3 extends over 15 amino acids. The CDR3 DNA reads TGTGCCAGCAGTTTTAGCGGGGACGGTACAGATACGCAGTATTTT. Encoded protein: CASSFSGDGTDTQYF.

V is TRBV7-9 and J is TRBJ1-2, with 7 bases matching TRBD1. The trim removed 5 bases at V and 4 bases at J, leaving 19 bases unmatched. The CDR3 has 18 residues. Germline CDR1 SEHNR, CDR2 FQNEAQ (reference sequence). The CDR3 sequence: CASSPSRGPRDRFYGYTF. CDR3 nucleotides: TGTGCCAGCAGCCCATCGCGGGGACCCCGGGACAGATTCTATGGCTACACCTTC.

This clonotype was seen at least ten times. The genes are TRBV2 and TRBJ1-1, with TRBD1 matching 11 bases. J gave up 4 bases and V 8 bases, and 9 bases lay outside the gene matches. The CDR3 extends over 15 amino acids. From germline, CDR1 is SNHLY and CDR2 FYNNEI. This chain's CDR3 is CASSGTGGGGTEAFF. CDR3 bases: TGTGCCAGCTCCGGGACAGGGGGTGGTGGCACTGAAGCTTTCTTT.

The V gene is TRBV24-1, the J gene TRBJ2-1, with 7 bases fitting TRBD1. V shed 4 bases and J 9 bases; nucleotides not matched to a gene: 14. The CDR3 is made up of 16 amino acids. Germline assignment: CDR1 KGHDR and CDR2 SFDVKD. The CDR3 reads CATSESRGSNKGEQFF. Here the CDR3 DNA reads TGTGCCACCAGTGAATCCAGGGGGTCGAATAAGGGTGAGCAGTTCTTC.

This clonotype showed up many times. The J gene is TRBJ2-5, the V gene TRBV2; 8 bases agree with TRBD1. CDR3 length: 14 amino acids. Germline V gives CDR1 SNHLY, CDR2 FYNNEI. Germline trimming cut 5 bases from V and 5 bases from J; bases unmatched to any gene: 7. Here the CDR3 reads CASSFDRGWETQYF. CDR3 nucleotides: TGTGCCAGCAGTTTTGACAGGGGTTGGGAGACCCAGTACTTC.

This clonotype was seen at least ten times. The genes are TRBV28 and TRBJ2-3; TRBD2 agrees at 11 bases. Germline V gene sequence: CDR1 MDHEN, CDR2 SYDVKM. The CDR3 runs 14 residues. The V and J ends lost 11 bases and 4 bases, in that order; junction bases with no gene match: 8. The CDR3 here is CAGASGGPADTQYF. The CDR3 DNA reads TGTGCCGGGGCTAGCGGGGGGCCCGCAGATACGCAGTATTTT.

The chain's CDR3 is CSARAPILGTEAFF. The CDR3 bases are TGCAGTGCTAGAGCCCCCATTTTGGGCACTGAAGCTTTCTTT. The chain combines TRBV20-1 with TRBJ1-1; D gene unclear. Trimming pared 1 base from V and 4 bases from J, leaving 13 bases between. Germline loops: CDR1 DFQATT, CDR2 SNEGSKA (reference sequence). CDR3 length equals 14 residues.

This clonotype was observed a handful of times. The rearrangement joins TRBV10-2 to TRBJ2-2, with D unresolved. Germline assignment: CDR1 WSHSY and CDR2 SAAADI. The V gene lost 3 bases and the J gene lost 8 bases, with 10 bases spanning the gap. The CDR3 covers 13 residues. The CDR3 nucleotides read TGCGCCAGCAGTGACACGGGTCCAGGGGAGCTGTTTTTT. The encoded protein is CASSDTGPGELFF.

This clonotype has ten or more counts. The J gene is TRBJ1-6, the V gene TRBV20-1; D is ambiguous. The length of the CDR3 is 13 residues. Germline CDR1 DFQATT, CDR2 SNEGSKA (reference sequence). The V and J ends lost 5 bases and 5 bases respectively, with 10 bases between them. CDR3 loop: CSALNPNNSPLHF. DNA of the CDR3: TGCAGTGCTCTTAACCCCAATAATTCACCCCTCCACTTT.

In its sample, this clonotype was seen many times. The genes are TRBV2 and TRBJ2-7; 7 bases line up with TRBD2. The V segment lost 2 bases and the J segment 3 bases; nucleotides outside the gene matches: 10. CDR3 length: 16 amino acids. CDR1 is SNHLY, CDR2 FYNNEI, per germline. The CDR3 bases are TGTGCCAGCAGTGAACTAGCGGAGGGGAGACACTACGAGCAGTACTTC. Its protein product is CASSELAEGRHYEQYF.

This clonotype was seen at least ten times. The V and J genes are TRBV9 and TRBJ1-6; a possible D gene is TRBD1 (5 bases). The germline gives CDR1 SGDLS, CDR2 YYNGEE. The V end was cut by 4 bases, the J end by 9 bases, with 11 bases between. The CDR3 length is 13 residues. The CDR3 here is CASSLDNSSPLHF. Written as DNA, the CDR3 is TGTGCCAGCAGCTTGGACAATTCTTCACCCCTCCACTTT.

This clonotype was counted ten times or more. The gene calls are TRBV5-1 and TRBJ2-3; 10 positions agree with TRBD1. Germline V gives CDR1 SGHRS, CDR2 YFSETQ. V shed 0 bases, J shed 5 bases, and the junction held 3 bases outside the gene matches. This CDR3 region has 15 residues. The CDR3 DNA sequence: TGCGCCAGCAGCTTGGTCGGGACAGGGGAAGATACGCAGTATTTT. The encoded protein is CASSLVGTGEDTQYF.

The chain joins TRBV27 to TRBJ1-5; D unresolved. This CDR3 is built from 13 residues. V lost 3 bases to trimming and J lost 0 bases, with 3 bases between them. Germline CDR1 reads MNHEY; CDR2 reads SMNVEV (reference sequence). This chain's CDR3 is CASSFASNQPQHF. In nucleotides, the CDR3 is TGTGCCAGCAGTTTCGCTAGCAATCAGCCCCAGCATTTT.

This clonotype was seen many times. CDR3: CASSSRGGVDTGELFF. CDR3 coding DNA: TGCGCCAGCAGCTCCCGAGGCGGGGTTGACACCGGGGAGCTGTTTTTT. V usage is TRBV5-1 and J usage is TRBJ2-2; maybe TRBD2 (6 bases). V dropped 3 bases and J dropped 3 bases, with 15 bases sitting between them. The length of the CDR3 is 16 residues. The germline V gene encodes CDR1 SGHRS and CDR2 YFSETQ. Full variable domain (outside the CDR3, taken from reference TRBV5-1 and TRBJ2-2): KAGVTQTPRYLIKTRGQQVTLSCSPISGHRSVSWYQQTPGQGLQFLFEYFSETQRNKGNFPGRFSGRQFSNSRSEMNVSTLELGDSALYLCASSSRGGVDTGELFFGEGSRLTVL.

This clonotype was detected ten times or more. The V and J genes are TRBV7-9 and TRBJ1-1, with D uncertain. This CDR3 is 16 amino acids long. V lost 1 base, J lost 3 bases, and 15 bases lay in between. Germline V gene data show CDR1 as SEHNR and CDR2 as FQNEAQ (reference sequence). The CDR3 DNA reads as TGTGCCAGCAGCTTAGGTCGCAGGCCTGAGGACACTGAAGCTTTCTTT. This gives the protein CASSLGRRPEDTEAFF.

This clonotype has a handful of counts. This CDR3 reads CASSVVANTGELFF. DNA of the CDR3: TGTGCCAGCAGCGTAGTGGCGAACACCGGGGAGCTGTTTTTT. The chain recombines TRBV9 with TRBJ2-2, with D unresolved. The CDR3 is 14 amino acids. The ends were cut back, 0 bases at V and 0 bases at J, with 3 bases in the middle. Germline V gene lookup returns CDR1 SGDLS and CDR2 YYNGEE.

This clonotype has a handful of counts. The chain combines TRBV19 with TRBJ1-4; possible D gene TRBD1, 6 bases. The CDR3 totals 14 residues. Germline loops: CDR1 LNHDA, CDR2 SQIVND (reference sequence). V was shortened by 5 bases and J by 5 bases, with 12 bases between the two germline ends. This CDR3 is CASSAQGQNEKLFF. CDR3 DNA: TGTGCCAGTAGTGCCCAGGGGCAAAATGAAAAACTGTTTTTT.

This clonotype showed up just a few times. The chain has TRBV7-6 and TRBJ1-1; 9 bases align to TRBD1. The CDR3 loop spans 15 amino acids. V gave up 5 bases and J gave up 2 bases; unmatched junction bases: 6. The germline CDR1 and CDR2 sequences are SGHVS and FNYEAQ. The CDR3 DNA follows: TGTGCCAGCAGCCTCCCGGGACAGGGAAACACTGAAGCTTTCTTT. This encodes CASSLPGQGNTEAFF.